This T cell receptor (beta chain) was observed in a study of T cell responses to AZD1222 COVID-19 vaccine. This clone has a handful of counts. Its antigen remains unidentified. Whole-study results and caveats: Nearly half of spike-specific TCRs reportedly target unmutated variant regions. Females outnumbered males among donors, who were mostly white British; clonal diversity was possibly underestimated. All repertoire sampling was performed exclusively after the peak T cell response.

Here immunoSEQ multiplex PCR was the method, and the copy in TCRdb shows in-frame clones only, minus some. The table lists 70,000 or so clones, roughly 85% of them singletons. The CDR3 spans 13 residues. Germline V lookup: CDR1 SEHNR, CDR2 FQNEAQ (reference sequence). V dropped 5 bases and J dropped 13 bases, with 15 bases sitting between them. The sequencing here drew on peripheral blood, taken 28 days after the second AZD1222 dose. This chain uses TRBV7-9 with TRBJ1-6; D might be TRBD1 (5 bases). This clonotype originated in an adult who received the AZD1222 COVID-19 vaccine. The CDR3 DNA is TGTGCCAGCAGCCCCCCGGGGGGACGGCCCCTCCACTTT. This codes for CASSPPGGRPLHF.